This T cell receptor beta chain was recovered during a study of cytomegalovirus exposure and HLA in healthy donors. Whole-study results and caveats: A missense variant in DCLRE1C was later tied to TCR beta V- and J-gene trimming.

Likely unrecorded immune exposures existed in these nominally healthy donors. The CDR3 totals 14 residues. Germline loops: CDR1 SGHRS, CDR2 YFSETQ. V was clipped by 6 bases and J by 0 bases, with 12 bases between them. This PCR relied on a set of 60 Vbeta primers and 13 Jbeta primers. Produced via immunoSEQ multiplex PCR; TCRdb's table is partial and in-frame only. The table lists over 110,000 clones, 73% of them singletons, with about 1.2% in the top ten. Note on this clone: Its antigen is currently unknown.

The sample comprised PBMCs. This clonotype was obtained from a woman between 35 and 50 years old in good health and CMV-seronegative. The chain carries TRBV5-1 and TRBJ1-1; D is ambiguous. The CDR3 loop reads CASNEGSLNTEAFF. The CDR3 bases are TGCGCCAGCAACGAGGGTTCCCTGAACACTGAAGCTTTCTTT.